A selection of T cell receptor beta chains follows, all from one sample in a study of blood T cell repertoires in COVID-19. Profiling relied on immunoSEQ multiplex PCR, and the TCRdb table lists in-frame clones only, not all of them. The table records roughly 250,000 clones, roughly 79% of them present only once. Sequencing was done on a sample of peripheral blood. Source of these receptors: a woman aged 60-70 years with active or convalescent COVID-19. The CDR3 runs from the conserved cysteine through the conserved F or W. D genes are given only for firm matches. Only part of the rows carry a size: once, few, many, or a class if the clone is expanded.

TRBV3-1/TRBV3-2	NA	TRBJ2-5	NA	CASSQNLKETQYF	TGTGCCAGCAGCCAAAACTTAAAAGAGACCCAGTACTTC
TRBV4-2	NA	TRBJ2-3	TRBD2	CASSQVLAGGPGADTQYF	TGTGCCAGCAGCCAAGTACTAGCGGGGGGGCCCGGGGCAGATACGCAGTATTTT
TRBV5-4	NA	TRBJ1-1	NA	CASRIPPGEAFF	TGTGCCAGCAGGATCCCGCCCGGTGAAGCTTTCTTT
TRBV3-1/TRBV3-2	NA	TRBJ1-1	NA	CASSQFPEVSEAFF	TGTGCCAGCAGCCAATTCCCTGAGGTTTCTGAAGCTTTCTTT
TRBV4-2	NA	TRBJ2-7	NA	CASSQSRDKDYEQYF	TGTGCCAGCAGCCAAAGCCGGGACAAAGACTACGAGCAGTACTTC
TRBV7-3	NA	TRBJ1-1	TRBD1	CASSLVRQGRTEAFF	TGTGCCAGCAGCTTAGTACGACAGGGGCGGACTGAAGCTTTCTTT
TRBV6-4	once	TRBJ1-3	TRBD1	CASSDMDRVLSGNTIYF	TGTGCCAGCAGTGATATGGACAGGGTTCTCTCTGGAAACACCATATATTTT
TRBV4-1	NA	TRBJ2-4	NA	CASSQDILAKNIQYF	TGCGCCAGCAGCCAAGATATACTAGCCAAAAACATTCAGTACTTC
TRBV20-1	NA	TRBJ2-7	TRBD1	CSAWTGGVQYF	TGCAGTGCTTGGACAGGGGGCGTGCAGTACTTC
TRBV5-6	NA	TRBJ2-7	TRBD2	CASSSWTSGDEQYF	TGTGCCAGCAGCTCGTGGACTAGCGGGGACGAGCAGTACTTC
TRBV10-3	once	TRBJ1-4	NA	CAISDPGGVEEKLFF	TGTGCCATCAGTGATCCTGGGGGGGTGGAAGAAAAACTGTTTTTT
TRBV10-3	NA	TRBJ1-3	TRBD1	CAISERTGGSGNTIYF	TGTGCCATCAGTGAAAGAACAGGGGGCAGTGGAAACACCATATATTTT
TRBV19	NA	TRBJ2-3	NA	CASSISRDPSTDTQYF	TGTGCCAGTAGTATTTCCAGGGATCCTAGCACAGATACGCAGTATTTT
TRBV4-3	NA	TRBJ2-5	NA	CASSQGLGETQYF	TGCGCCAGCAGCCAAGGACTGGGAGAGACCCAGTACTTC
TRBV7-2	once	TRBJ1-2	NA	CAVPTQLNYGYTF	TGTGCCGTCCCGACACAACTTAACTATGGCTACACCTTC
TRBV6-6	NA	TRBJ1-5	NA	CASSYSPVSNQPQHF	TGTGCCAGCAGTTACTCGCCAGTTAGCAATCAGCCCCAGCATTTT
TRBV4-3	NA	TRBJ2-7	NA	CASSLTPGGMSSYEQYF	TGCGCCAGCAGCCTCACCCCCGGAGGGATGAGCTCCTACGAGCAGTACTTC
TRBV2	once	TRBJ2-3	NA	CASSSTMSTDTQYF	TGTGCCAGCAGTTCGACAATGTCCACAGATACGCAGTATTTT
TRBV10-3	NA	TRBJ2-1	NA	CAISDGGFYNEQFF	TGTGCCATCAGTGATGGGGGCTTCTACAATGAGCAGTTCTTC
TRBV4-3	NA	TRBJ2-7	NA	CASSQGYAGTTPSYEQYF	TGCGCCAGCAGCCAAGGGTACGCCGGGACAACTCCCTCCTACGAGCAGTACTTC
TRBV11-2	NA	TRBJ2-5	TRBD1	CASSLVRGRTSGTQYF	TGTGCCAGCAGCTTAGTCAGGGGGCGGACCAGCGGGACCCAGTACTTC
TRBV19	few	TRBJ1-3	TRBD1	CASSTGTGVGNTIYF	TGTGCCAGTAGTACCGGGACAGGAGTAGGAAACACCATATATTTT
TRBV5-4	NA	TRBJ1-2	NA	CASSQGQQSTYGYTF	TGTGCCAGCAGCCAAGGACAGCAGTCTACCTATGGCTACACCTTC
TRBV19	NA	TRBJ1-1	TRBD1	CASSPRGQFNTEAFF	TGTGCCAGTAGTCCCCGGGGACAGTTCAACACTGAAGCTTTCTTT
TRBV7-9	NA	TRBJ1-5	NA	CASSSSVVGRQPQHF	TGTGCCAGCAGCTCCAGTGTGGTGGGGCGTCAGCCCCAGCATTTT
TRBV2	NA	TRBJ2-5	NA	CASQDSGETQYF	TGTGCCAGCCAGGACTCGGGAGAGACCCAGTACTTC
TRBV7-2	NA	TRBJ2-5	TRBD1	CASSSQDRRSETQYF	TGTGCCAGCAGCTCCCAGGACAGGCGGTCGGAGACCCAGTACTTC
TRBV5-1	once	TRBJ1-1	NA	CASSYQGSTEYTEAFF	TGCGCCAGCAGTTACCAGGGGAGTACGGAGTACACTGAAGCTTTCTTT
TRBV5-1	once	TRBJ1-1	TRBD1	CASSDPGQGFMNTEAFF	TGCGCCAGCAGCGACCCGGGACAGGGGTTCATGAACACTGAAGCTTTCTTT
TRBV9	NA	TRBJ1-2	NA	CASSAKGVGDGYTF	TGTGCCAGCAGCGCAAAAGGGGTAGGGGATGGCTACACCTTC
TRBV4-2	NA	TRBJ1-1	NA	CASSHGTGTPIGGAFF	TGTGCCAGCAGCCACGGGACGGGGACACCCATTGGGGGAGCTTTCTTT
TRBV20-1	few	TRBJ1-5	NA	CSAGRETQHF	TGCAGTGCTGGACGGGAGACCCAGCATTTT
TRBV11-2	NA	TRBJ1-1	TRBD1	CASSLVGQGGAGTEAFF	TGTGCCAGCAGCTTAGTCGGGCAGGGGGGAGCAGGGACTGAAGCTTTCTTT